This T cell receptor beta chain came from a study of T cell responses to AZD1222 COVID-19 vaccine (dated by TCRdb to the early 2020s). Turning to the overall study: AZD1222 recipients with second doses at about 4 weeks or about 12 weeks were pooled, because spike-specific TCR depth and breadth did not differ between schedules. Trial participants were enrolled into age subgroups of 18-55, 56-69 and 70-plus years, which contained roughly 150, 30 and 60 TCR-sequenced participants, respectively. TCR sequencing was performed for about 250 trial participants, of whom 200 to 210 were given two doses of AZD1222 and some 26 were given two doses of MenACWY control vaccine.

The sample's time point label is to be understood as: baseline before first vaccination. The vaccinee samples were drawn from two UK trials, COV001 and COV002, one of which was a single-blind randomized controlled phase 2/3 trial testing AZD1222 (ChAdOx1 nCoV-19) in healthy adults. For TCRbeta chain sequencing, PBMC samples from trial participants were taken at day 0 and at day 28 after the second dose. V drops 4 bases and J drops 4 bases, leaving 13 bases in between. The germline V gene yields SQVTM for CDR1 and ANQGSEA for CDR2. The CDR3 covers 13 residues, taking in both the cysteine and the phenylalanine. The retained sequence is limited to the CDR3, 39 bases, with the frame set at the first base. The paper's findings and limits, for the study overall: Epitopes outside the regions mutated in the B.1.351 and B.1.1.7 variants were reportedly recognized by nearly half of the unique spike-specific TCRs. After two AZD1222 doses, spike-specific TCR breadth and depth were significantly higher than at day 0 and than in MenACWY recipients. Because no samples from the day 14 peak response were available, repertoires could be characterized only after the peak T cell response. CD4 TCRs associated with the vaccine covered the entire spike protein, and the dominant responses were in regions 160-218 and 743-854. In the small 56-69-year group, the increase in depth fell short of significance, most likely because of low power. Participants were mostly white British, with more females than males. The authors suggested clonal diversity may have been underestimated. Conclusions about previously exposed vaccinees are limited because only a handful of AZD1222 recipients were SARS-CoV-2 seropositive at baseline.

A note on this clone: Its antigen target is currently unknown. The sample holds no much larger clone one base away, and base qualities are not on file.

The CDR3 regions of human TCRbeta chains were analyzed by immunosequencing. Turning to the authors' computational methods: TCRs in the repertoires were compared against a reference library of SARS-CoV-2-specific TCRs that had been generated with the MIRA antigen-specificity platform. Breadth was defined as the fraction of unique TCRs that were SARS-CoV-2-associated. Depth was defined as the fraction of total T cells that were SARS-CoV-2-associated. Using the MIRA data, every spike-specific TCR was mapped to the spike region that the TCR reacted to and assigned to either a CD4 or a CD8 class. Log10-transformed breadth and depth values were compared by one-way ANOVA with Sidak's multiple comparisons tests. As stored in TCRdb, this immuneACCESS dataset retains in-frame rearrangements with V and J assigned. A fraction of the clones does not appear; measured against another copy, unresolved V genes explain less than half of the discrepancy, and the remainder lacks a known reason. The V and J calls and clone size come from that table; D and trimming were worked out from the DNA. The sample table contains around 120,000 clones; only one count was recorded for over 85% of them. 2% to 2.5% of the sample belongs to the ten largest clones.

This sample comprised peripheral blood, obtained on day 0 of AZD1222 vaccination. The rearranged segments are TRBV29-1 and TRBJ1-2, with TRBD1 as a weak D call on 6 bases. This receptor was obtained from an adult in good health. At the DNA level, the sequence is TGCAGCGTTGGCACAGGGTCTACCTATGGCTACACCTTC. The resulting protein is CSVGTGSTYGYTF.